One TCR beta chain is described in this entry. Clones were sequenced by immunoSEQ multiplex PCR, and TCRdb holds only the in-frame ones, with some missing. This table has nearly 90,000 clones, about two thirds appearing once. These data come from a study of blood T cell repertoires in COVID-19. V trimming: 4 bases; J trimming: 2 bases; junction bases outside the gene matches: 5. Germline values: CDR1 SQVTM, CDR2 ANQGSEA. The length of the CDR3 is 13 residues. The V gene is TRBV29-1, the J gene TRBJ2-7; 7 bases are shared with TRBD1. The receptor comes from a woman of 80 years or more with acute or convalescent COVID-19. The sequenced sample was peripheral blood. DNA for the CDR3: TGCAGCGTTGCCGGGACAGTGACCTACGAGCAGTACTTC. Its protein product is CSVAGTVTYEQYF.